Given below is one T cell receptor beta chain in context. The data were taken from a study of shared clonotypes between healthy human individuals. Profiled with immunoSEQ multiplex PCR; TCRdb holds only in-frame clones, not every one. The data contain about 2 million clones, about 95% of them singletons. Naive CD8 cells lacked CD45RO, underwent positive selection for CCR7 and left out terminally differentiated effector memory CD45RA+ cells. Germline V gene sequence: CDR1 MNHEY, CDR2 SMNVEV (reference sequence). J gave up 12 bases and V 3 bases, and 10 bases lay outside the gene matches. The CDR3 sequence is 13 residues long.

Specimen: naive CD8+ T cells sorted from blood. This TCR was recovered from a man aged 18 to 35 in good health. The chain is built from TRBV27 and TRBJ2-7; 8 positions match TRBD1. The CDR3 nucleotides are TGTGCCAGCAGTTTGGGGACAGGCCGCCCTAGGTACTTC. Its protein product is CASSLGTGRPRYF.